Shown below are 2 T cell receptor beta chains from a single sample sequenced in a study of CXCR3-negative and CXCR3-positive naive CD8 T cells. No antigen has been identified for these receptors. Study observations and caveats: Naive cells that were CXCR3-positive had more hydrophobic TRB CDR3s (compared with CXCR3-negative naive cells).

All TRB cDNA libraries came from 5' RACE performed with UMI labels. For each CDR3 protein, TCRdb gives one entry from its re-call of the 5' RACE reads, without DNA. Here the sample table reports roughly 60,000 distinct CDR3 sequences. Specimen: naive CXCR3+ CD8+ T cells from blood. The subset here: CD45RO-CCR7+CD27+CD95- naive CD8+ T cells expressing CXCR3 (TNR3+). The receptors were sampled from a human donor in good health. Some clones in this sample may be carry-over from other donors' samples.

The chain has TRBV12-3 or TRBV12-4 and TRBJ2-1; as DNA is missing, the TRBD1 call by TCRdb cannot be tested. CDR3 length: 16 amino acids. The chain's CDR3 is CASNPPVGSGRNEQFF.

The V call is TRBV6-6, the J call TRBJ2-1; the D call from TCRdb, TRBD1, cannot be confirmed without DNA. The CDR3 is made up of 14 amino acids. Germline V gene lookup returns CDR1 MNHNY and CDR2 SVGAGI (reference sequence). This chain's CDR3 is CASSYGQGWSEQFF.